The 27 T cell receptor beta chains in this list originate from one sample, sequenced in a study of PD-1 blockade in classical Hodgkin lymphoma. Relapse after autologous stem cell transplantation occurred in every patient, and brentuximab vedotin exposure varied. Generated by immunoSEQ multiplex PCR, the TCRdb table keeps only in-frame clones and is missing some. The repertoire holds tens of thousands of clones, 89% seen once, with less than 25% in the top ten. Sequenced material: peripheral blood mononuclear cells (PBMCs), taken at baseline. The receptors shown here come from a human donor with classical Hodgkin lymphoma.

CDR3 sequence (DNA): TGCAGCGTGACAGGGGGGCTAGCGGGAGAGGGATCCTACAATGAGCAGTTCTTC. Its protein is CSVTGGLAGEGSYNEQFF. This chain connects TRBV29-1 to TRBJ2-1, with a tentative D call TRBD2 (10 bases). Germline values: CDR1 SQVTM, CDR2 ANQGSEA. Trimming cost V 6 bases and J 1 base, with 25 bases left between them. This CDR3 comprises 18 residues.

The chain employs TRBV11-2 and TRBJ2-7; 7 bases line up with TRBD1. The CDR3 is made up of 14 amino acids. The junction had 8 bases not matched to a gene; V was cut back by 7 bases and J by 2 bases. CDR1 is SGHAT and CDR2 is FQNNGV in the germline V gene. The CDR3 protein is CASTRRDRTYEQYF. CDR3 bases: TGTGCCAGCACCCGCCGGGACAGAACCTACGAGCAGTACTTC.

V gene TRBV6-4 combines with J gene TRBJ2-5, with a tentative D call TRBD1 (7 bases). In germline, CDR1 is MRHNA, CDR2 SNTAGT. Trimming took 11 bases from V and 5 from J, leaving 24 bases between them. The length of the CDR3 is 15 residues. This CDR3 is CAPNDPQGGSETQYF. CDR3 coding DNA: TGTGCCCCCAATGACCCGCAGGGGGGCTCGGAGACCCAGTACTTC.

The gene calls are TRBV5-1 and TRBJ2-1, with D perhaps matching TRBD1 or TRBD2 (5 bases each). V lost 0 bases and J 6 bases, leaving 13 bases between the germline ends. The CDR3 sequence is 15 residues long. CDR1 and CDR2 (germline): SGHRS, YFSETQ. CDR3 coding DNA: TGCGCCAGCAGCTTGGCCTCAGGGACCGTCAATGAGCAGTTCTTC. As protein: CASSLASGTVNEQFF. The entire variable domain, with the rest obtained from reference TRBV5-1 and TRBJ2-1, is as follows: KAGVTQTPRYLIKTRGQQVTLSCSPISGHRSVSWYQQTPGQGLQFLFEYFSETQRNKGNFPGRFSGRQFSNSRSEMNVSTLELGDSALYLCASSLASGTVNEQFFGPGTRLTVL.

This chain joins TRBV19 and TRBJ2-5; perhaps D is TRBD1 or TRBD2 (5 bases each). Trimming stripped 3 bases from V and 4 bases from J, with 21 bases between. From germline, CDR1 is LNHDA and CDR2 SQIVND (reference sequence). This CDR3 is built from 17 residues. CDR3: CASSIGIGTDFGETQYF. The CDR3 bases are TGTGCCAGTAGTATTGGAATCGGGACGGATTTTGGAGAGACCCAGTACTTC.

CDR3 residues: CASRNRDYQTQYF. DNA for the CDR3: TGTGCCAGCAGGAACCGGGACTACCAGACCCAGTACTTC. This chain joins TRBV6-5 and TRBJ2-5; TRBD2 matches 7 bases. CDR3 size: 13 residues. Trimming at V came to 6 bases and at J to 6 bases, leaving 7 bases not matched to a gene. The V gene's germline CDR1 is MNHEY and CDR2 SVGAGI.

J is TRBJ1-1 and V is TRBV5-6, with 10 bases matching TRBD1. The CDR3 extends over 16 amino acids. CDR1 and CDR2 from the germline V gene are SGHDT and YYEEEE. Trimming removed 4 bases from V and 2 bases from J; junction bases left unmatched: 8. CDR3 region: CASSLYGQGGNTEAFF. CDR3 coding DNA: TGTGCCAGCAGCCTGTATGGACAGGGGGGAAACACTGAAGCTTTCTTT. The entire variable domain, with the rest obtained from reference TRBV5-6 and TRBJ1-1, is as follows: DAGVTQSPTHLIKTRGQQVTLRCSPKSGHDTVSWYQQALGQGPQFIFQYYEEEERQRGNFPDRFSGHQFPNYSSELNVNALLLGDSALYLCASSLYGQGGNTEAFFGQGTRLTVV.

CDR3 protein: CASSHTPGLASGELFF. CDR3 coding DNA: TGCGCCAGCAGCCACACTCCGGGACTAGCATCCGGGGAGCTGTTTTTT. The chain is built from TRBV5-1 and TRBJ2-2; 9 bases are shared with TRBD2. Trimming at V came to 4 bases and at J to 6 bases, leaving 10 bases not matched to a gene. This CDR3 is 16 amino acids long. From germline, CDR1 is SGHRS and CDR2 YFSETQ.

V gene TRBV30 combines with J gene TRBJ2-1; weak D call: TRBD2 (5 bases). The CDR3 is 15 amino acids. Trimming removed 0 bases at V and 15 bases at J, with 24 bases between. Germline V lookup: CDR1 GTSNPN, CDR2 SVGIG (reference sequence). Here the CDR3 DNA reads TGTGCCTGGAGTGTACGTCGAGGGAATCATATCCCCCGGTTCTTC. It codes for CAWSVRRGNHIPRFF.

The CDR3 region has the DNA TGCGCCAGCAGCCAAGAAGGACTAGCACTTCGGGAGCTGTTTTTT. This translates into CASSQEGLALRELFF. This chain links TRBV4-1 with TRBJ2-2; 8 bases fit TRBD2. V was clipped by 0 bases and J by 9 bases; unmatched bases: 6. Germline V gives CDR1 MGHRA, CDR2 YSYEKL. The CDR3 totals 15 residues.

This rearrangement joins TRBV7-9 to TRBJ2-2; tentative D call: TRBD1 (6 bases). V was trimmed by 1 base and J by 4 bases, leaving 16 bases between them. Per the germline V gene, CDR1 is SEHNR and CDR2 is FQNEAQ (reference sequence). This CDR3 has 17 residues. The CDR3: CASSLGRGTSSTGELFF. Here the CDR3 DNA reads TGTGCCAGCAGCTTAGGCAGAGGGACATCATCCACCGGGGAGCTGTTTTTT.

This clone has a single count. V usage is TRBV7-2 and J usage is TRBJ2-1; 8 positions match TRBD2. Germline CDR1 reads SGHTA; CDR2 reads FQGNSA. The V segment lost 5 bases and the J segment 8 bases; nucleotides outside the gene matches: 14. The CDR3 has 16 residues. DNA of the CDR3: TGTGCCAGCAGCCGCCGGGTGAGCGGGAGTAGCGATGAGCAGTTCTTC. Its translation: CASSRRVSGSSDEQFF.

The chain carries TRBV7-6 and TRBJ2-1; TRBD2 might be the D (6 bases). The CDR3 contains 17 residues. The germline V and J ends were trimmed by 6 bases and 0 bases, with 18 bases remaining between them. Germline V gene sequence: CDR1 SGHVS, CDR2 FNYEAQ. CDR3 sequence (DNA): TGTGCCAGCAGTTACACGGGAGCGGCTAACTCCTACAATGAGCAGTTCTTC. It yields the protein CASSYTGAANSYNEQFF.

CDR3 DNA: TGTGCCAGTAGTATAGGGCCTGAAGCTTTCTTT. This codes for CASSIGPEAFF. The chain is built from TRBV19 and TRBJ1-1; D ambiguous. Trimming took 1 base from V and 6 from J, leaving 3 bases between them. Germline V gene data show CDR1 as LNHDA and CDR2 as SQIVND (reference sequence). The CDR3 loop spans 11 amino acids.

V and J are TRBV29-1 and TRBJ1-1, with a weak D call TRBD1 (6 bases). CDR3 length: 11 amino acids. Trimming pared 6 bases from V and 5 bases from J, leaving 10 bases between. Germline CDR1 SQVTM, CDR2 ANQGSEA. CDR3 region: CSVGRGTEAFF. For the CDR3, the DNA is TGCAGCGTCGGCAGGGGAACTGAAGCTTTCTTT.

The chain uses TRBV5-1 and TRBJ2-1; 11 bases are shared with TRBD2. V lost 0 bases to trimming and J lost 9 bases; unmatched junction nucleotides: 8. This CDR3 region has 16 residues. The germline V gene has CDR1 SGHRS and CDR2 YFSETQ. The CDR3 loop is CASSLVVAGGPVEQFF. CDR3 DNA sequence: TGCGCCAGCAGCTTGGTGGTAGCGGGAGGGCCAGTTGAGCAGTTCTTC.

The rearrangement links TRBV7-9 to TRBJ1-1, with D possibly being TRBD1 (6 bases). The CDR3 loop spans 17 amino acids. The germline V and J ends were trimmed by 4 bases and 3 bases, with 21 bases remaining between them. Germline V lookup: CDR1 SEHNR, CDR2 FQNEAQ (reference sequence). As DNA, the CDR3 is TGTGCCAGCAGCTCTCAGGGCAGGGGATCTGCGGACACTGAAGCTTTCTTT. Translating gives CASSSQGRGSADTEAFF.

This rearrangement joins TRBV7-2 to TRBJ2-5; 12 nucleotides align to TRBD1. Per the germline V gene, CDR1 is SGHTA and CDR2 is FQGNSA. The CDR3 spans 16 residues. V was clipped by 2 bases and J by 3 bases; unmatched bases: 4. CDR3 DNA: TGTGCCAGCAGCTTACGGGACAGGGGGCGGGAAGAGACCCAGTACTTC. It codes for CASSLRDRGREETQYF.

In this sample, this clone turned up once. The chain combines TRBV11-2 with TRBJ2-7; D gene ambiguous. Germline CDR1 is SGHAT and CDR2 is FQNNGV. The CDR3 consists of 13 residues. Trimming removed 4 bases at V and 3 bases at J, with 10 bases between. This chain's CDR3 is CASSSWAVYEQYF. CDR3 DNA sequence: TGTGCCAGCAGCTCGTGGGCAGTCTACGAGCAGTACTTC.

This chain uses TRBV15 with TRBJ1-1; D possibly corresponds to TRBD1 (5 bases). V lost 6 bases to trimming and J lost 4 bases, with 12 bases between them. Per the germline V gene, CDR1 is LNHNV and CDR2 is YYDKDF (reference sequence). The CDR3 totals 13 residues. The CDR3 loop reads CATSTTGTTEAFF. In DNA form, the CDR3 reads TGTGCCACCAGTACGACGGGGACCACTGAAGCTTTCTTT.

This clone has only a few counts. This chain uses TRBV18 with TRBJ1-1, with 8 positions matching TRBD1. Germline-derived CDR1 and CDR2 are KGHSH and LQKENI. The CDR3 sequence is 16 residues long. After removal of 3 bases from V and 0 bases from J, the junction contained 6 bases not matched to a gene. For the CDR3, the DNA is TGTGCCAGCTCACCCACCGGGACAGGTTTGAACACTGAAGCTTTCTTT. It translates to CASSPTGTGLNTEAFF.

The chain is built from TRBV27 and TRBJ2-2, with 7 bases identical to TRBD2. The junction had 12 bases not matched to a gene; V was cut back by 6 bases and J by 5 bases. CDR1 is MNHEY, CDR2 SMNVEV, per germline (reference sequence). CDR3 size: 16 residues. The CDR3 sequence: CASRRPGERGTGELFF. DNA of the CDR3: TGTGCCAGCAGACGGCCCGGCGAGCGGGGTACCGGGGAGCTGTTTTTT.

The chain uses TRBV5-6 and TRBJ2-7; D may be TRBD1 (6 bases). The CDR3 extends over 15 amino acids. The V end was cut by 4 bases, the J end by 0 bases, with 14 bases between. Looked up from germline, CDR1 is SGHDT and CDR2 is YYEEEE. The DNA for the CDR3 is TGTGCCAGCAGCGCGGTGGGGGCGCCCTCCTACGAGCAGTACTTC. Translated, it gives CASSAVGAPSYEQYF.

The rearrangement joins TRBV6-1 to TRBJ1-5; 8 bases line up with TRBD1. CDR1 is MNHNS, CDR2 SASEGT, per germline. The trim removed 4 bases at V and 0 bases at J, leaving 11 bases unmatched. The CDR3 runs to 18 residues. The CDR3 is CASSGRGRGRHSNQPQHF. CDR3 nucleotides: TGTGCCAGCAGTGGCAGGGGGCGCGGACGCCATAGCAATCAGCCCCAGCATTTT.

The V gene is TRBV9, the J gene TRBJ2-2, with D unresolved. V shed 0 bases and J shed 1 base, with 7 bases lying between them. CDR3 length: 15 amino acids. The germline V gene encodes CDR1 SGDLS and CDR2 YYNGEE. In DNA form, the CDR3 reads TGTGCCAGCAGCGTAGTTCCAGGGAACACCGGGGAGCTGTTTTTT. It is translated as CASSVVPGNTGELFF.

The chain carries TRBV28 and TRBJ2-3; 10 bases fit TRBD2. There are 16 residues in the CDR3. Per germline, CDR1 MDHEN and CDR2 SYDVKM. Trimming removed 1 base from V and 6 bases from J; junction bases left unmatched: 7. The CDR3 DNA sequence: TGTGCCAGCAGTTTATTGCTAGCGGGAGCAAGGGATACGCAGTATTTT. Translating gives CASSLLLAGARDTQYF.

The CDR3 DNA reads TGCGCCAGCAGTCAATCCCCACCCGTCAGGGTACGATTCGAAGCGGGTTGGGAGACCCAGTACTTC. Its protein product is CASSQSPPVRVRFEAGWETQYF. This sequence joins TRBV23-1 and TRBJ2-5, with D perhaps matching TRBD2 (6 bases). TRBV23-1 is flagged as an ORF with uncertain function. The CDR3 loop spans 22 amino acids. With 0 bases removed from V and 5 bases from J, the gap between germline ends came to 34 bases.